Listed here are 22 T cell receptor beta chains from one sample, sequenced in a study of cytomegalovirus exposure and HLA in healthy donors. The study ran its PCR with 60 Vbeta and 13 Jbeta primers. The protocol was immunoSEQ multiplex PCR, while the TCRdb copy is restricted to in-frame clones and leaves out a portion. The sample lists around 110,000 clones; roughly 74% were seen once. Input material: PBMCs. The receptor set was obtained from a woman aged 25 to 39 in good health and CMV-seronegative.

The CDR3 loop is CASSLGAGAGYTF. CDR3 in DNA: TGTGCCAGCAGCTTAGGGGCAGGGGCCGGCTACACCTTC. The J gene is TRBJ1-2, the V gene TRBV13; maybe TRBD1 (6 bases). Germline V lookup: CDR1 PRHDT, CDR2 FYEKMQ (reference sequence). Trimming stripped 0 bases from V and 8 bases from J, with 10 bases between. CDR3 length: 13 amino acids.

The V and J genes are TRBV5-4 and TRBJ1-4; D remains ambiguous. The ends were cut back, 4 bases at V and 13 bases at J, with 11 bases in the middle. Germline lookup yields CDR1 SGHNT and CDR2 YYREEE (reference sequence). This CDR3 contains 11 residues. CDR3 loop: CASSPGEVLFF. DNA for the CDR3: TGTGCCAGCAGCCCCGGAGAGGTACTGTTTTTT.

The V gene is TRBV9, the J gene TRBJ2-5; tentative D call: TRBD1 (6 bases). This CDR3 contains 15 residues. V lost 7 bases and J 2 bases, leaving 18 bases between the germline ends. Germline CDR1 SGDLS, CDR2 YYNGEE. DNA for the CDR3: TGTGCCAGCTCCAGAGAGGGGGTCTATCAAGAGACCCAGTACTTC. Protein product: CASSREGVYQETQYF.

As DNA, the CDR3 is TGTGCCAGCAGCTCACGGACAGGGGGCGCGGACGGGGAGCTGTTTTTT. The encoded protein is CASSSRTGGADGELFF. J is TRBJ2-2 and V is TRBV7-9, with 11 bases fitting TRBD1. The junction had 8 bases not matched to a gene; V was cut back by 4 bases and J by 7 bases. Germline values: CDR1 SEHNR, CDR2 FQNEAQ (reference sequence). This CDR3 region has 16 residues.

The rearrangement uses TRBV2 and TRBJ1-5; TRBD1 matches at 10 bases. Trimming at V came to 6 bases and at J to 12 bases, leaving 5 bases not matched to a gene. CDR3 length equals 12 residues. CDR1 is SNHLY and CDR2 is FYNNEI in the germline V gene. CDR3 sequence (DNA): TGTGCCAGCAGGGACAGGGGGAATGTCCAGCATTTT. This gives the protein CASRDRGNVQHF.

The chain couples TRBV5-6 to TRBJ1-1; 7 nucleotides match TRBD1. The length of the CDR3 is 12 residues. In germline, CDR1 is SGHDT, CDR2 YYEEEE. The ends lost 1 base at V and 7 bases at J; junction bases unmatched: 1. As DNA, the CDR3 is TGTGCCAGCAGCTTGAGACAGGGTGAAGCTTTCTTT. It is translated as CASSLRQGEAFF.

The rearrangement joins TRBV6-1 to TRBJ1-1, with 8 positions matching TRBD1. V lost 10 bases, J lost 10 bases, and 20 bases stayed unmatched. The CDR3 spans 15 residues. The V gene's germline CDR1 is MNHNS and CDR2 SASEGT. The CDR3 nucleotides are TGTGCCATCCCGATTATACAGGGGGACCTCATCGGAGCTTTCTTT. Encoded protein: CAIPIIQGDLIGAFF.

V is TRBV18 and J is TRBJ2-7; 8 nucleotides align to TRBD1. CDR3 length equals 14 residues. CDR1 is KGHSH, CDR2 LQKENI, per germline. J lost 3 bases, V lost 3 bases, and 4 bases had no gene match. DNA of the CDR3: TGTGCCAGCTCACCGGCGACAGGGGTCTACGAGCAGTACTTC. This codes for CASSPATGVYEQYF.

The rearrangement links TRBV5-1 to TRBJ2-3, with D possibly being TRBD1 (6 bases). This CDR3 has 15 amino acids. V dropped 4 bases and J dropped 2 bases, with 14 bases sitting between them. CDR1 is SGHRS and CDR2 is YFSETQ in the germline V gene. CDR3 nucleotides: TGCGCCAGCAGCCCCGGGACACAATTCACAGATACGCAGTATTTT. Translated, it gives CASSPGTQFTDTQYF.

The chain couples TRBV18 to TRBJ2-2; TRBD2 might be the D (6 bases). Germline CDR1 and CDR2: KGHSH and LQKENI. V gave up 2 bases and J gave up 5 bases, with 6 bases separating them. The CDR3 has 13 residues. The CDR3: CASSPGGTGELFF. The CDR3 coding sequence is TGTGCCAGCTCACCAGGGGGGACCGGGGAGCTGTTTTTT.

The chain combines TRBV27 with TRBJ1-3; the D is unclear. V was clipped by 6 bases and J by 0 bases, with 15 bases between them. Germline V lookup: CDR1 MNHEY, CDR2 SMNVEV (reference sequence). The CDR3 loop spans 16 amino acids. The CDR3: CASSKAGFGSGNTIYF. In nucleotides, the CDR3 is TGTGCCAGCAGCAAGGCGGGGTTTGGCTCTGGAAACACCATATATTTT.

CDR3: CASSLRGTEAFF. CDR3 in DNA: TGTGCCAGCAGCTTAAGAGGCACTGAAGCTTTCTTT. The genes are TRBV13 and TRBJ1-1, with D uncertain. Germline assignment: CDR1 PRHDT and CDR2 FYEKMQ (reference sequence). The V end lost 2 bases, the J end lost 4 bases, and 5 bases lay between the germline ends. The CDR3 sequence is 12 residues long.

The V call is TRBV20-1, the J call TRBJ1-4; D not certain. This CDR3 is built from 11 residues. Trimming cost V 2 bases and J 7 bases, with 5 bases left between them. The germline V gene has CDR1 DFQATT and CDR2 SNEGSKA (reference sequence). The chain's CDR3 is CSARIIEKLFF. CDR3 bases: TGCAGTGCTAGAATCATTGAAAAACTGTTTTTT.

V gene TRBV30 combines with J gene TRBJ1-2; 7 bases are a match to TRBD1. CDR3 length equals 14 residues. Germline V gene sequence: CDR1 GTSNPN, CDR2 SVGIG (reference sequence). J was trimmed by 7 bases and V by 4 bases; bases with no gene match: 12. In DNA, the CDR3 is TGTGCCTGGAACAGGGGCACCCGCTTTGGTGGCTACACCTTC. It specifies CAWNRGTRFGGYTF.

The rearrangement joins TRBV6-1 to TRBJ1-4; 7 bases fit TRBD1. The ends lost 6 bases at V and 4 bases at J; junction bases unmatched: 5. This CDR3 region has 14 residues. CDR1 MNHNS and CDR2 SASEGT come from the germline V gene. CDR3: CASRQGGDNEKLFF. CDR3 sequence (DNA): TGTGCCAGCAGGCAGGGGGGAGATAATGAAAAACTGTTTTTT.

The chain carries TRBV7-9 and TRBJ1-1; D is unclear. V lost 3 bases, J lost 1 base, and 9 bases lay in between. Germline CDR1 reads SEHNR; CDR2 reads FQNEAQ (reference sequence). The length of the CDR3 is 14 residues. The CDR3 region has the DNA TGTGCCAGCAGCTTTACCCGGGGGAACACTGAAGCTTTCTTT. It yields the protein CASSFTRGNTEAFF.

On this clone: The sample holds other DNA sequences that translate to the same CDR3. The chain joins TRBV27 to TRBJ1-1, with D uncertain. This CDR3 is built from 14 residues. The V gene's germline CDR1 is MNHEY and CDR2 SMNVEV (reference sequence). V shed 3 bases and J shed 0 bases, with 8 bases lying between them. DNA of the CDR3: TGTGCCAGCAGTTTTCGCGGAATGAACACTGAAGCTTTCTTT. Translated, it gives CASSFRGMNTEAFF.

The count of this clone is one. V is TRBV19 and J is TRBJ1-1; no firm D call. The germline V gene has CDR1 LNHDA and CDR2 SQIVND (reference sequence). Trimming removed 5 bases at V and 0 bases at J, with 13 bases between. The CDR3 consists of 15 residues. The CDR3: CASSGRVGMNTEAFF. The CDR3 coding sequence is TGTGCCAGTAGTGGTCGCGTCGGGATGAACACTGAAGCTTTCTTT.

The V call is TRBV10-2, the J call TRBJ2-3; 10 bases fit TRBD2. The CDR3 has 14 amino acids. The germline CDR1 and CDR2 sequences are WSHSY and SAAADI. V lost 6 bases to trimming and J lost 2 bases; unmatched junction nucleotides: 2. CDR3 coding DNA: TGCGCCAGCAGGCTAGCGGGGGCCACAGATACGCAGTATTTT. Translated: CASRLAGATDTQYF.

The V gene is TRBV7-9, the J gene TRBJ1-1, with a tentative D call TRBD1 (5 bases). CDR1 is SEHNR and CDR2 is FQNEAQ in the germline V gene (reference sequence). Trimming cost V 5 bases and J 3 bases, with 10 bases left between them. The CDR3 length is 13 residues. The DNA for the CDR3 is TGTGCCAGCAGCGGACGGGGGGACACTGAAGCTTTCTTT. As protein: CASSGRGDTEAFF.

This chain connects TRBV15 to TRBJ2-5; 10 bases align to TRBD1. The CDR3 has 16 amino acids. Germline CDR1 LNHNV, CDR2 YYDKDF (reference sequence). The trim removed 3 bases at V and 10 bases at J, leaving 14 bases unmatched. Here the CDR3 DNA reads TGTGCCACCAGCAGGTTGCCCCGGGACAGGGGAGCAATCCAGTACTTC. Its protein product is CATSRLPRDRGAIQYF.

The rearrangement links TRBV6-5 to TRBJ1-2; no clear D gene. There are 13 residues in the CDR3. V was pared by 6 bases and J by 6 bases, with 14 bases between. Germline assignment: CDR1 MNHEY and CDR2 SVGAGI. The CDR3 nucleotides are TGTGCCAGCAGACTAATTCGTGAGAATGGCTACACCTTC. The encoded protein is CASRLIRENGYTF.